This TCR beta chain was sequenced for a study of CD8 T cells in Susac syndrome (dated by TCRdb to the late 2010s). Some background on the complete study: The study used repertoire sequencing to test whether antigen drove CD8+ T cell activation and differentiation in Susac syndrome. The study compared CD8+ T cell repertoire clonality among around 11 healthy donors, roughly 14 Susac syndrome patients and 15 multiple sclerosis patients.

Peripheral blood CD8+ and CD4+ T cells from healthy donors, Susac syndrome patients and multiple sclerosis patients were profiled by high-throughput TCR beta sequencing. Treatment-naive patients with stable or active relapsing-remitting disease fulfilling revised McDonald criteria were used as multiple sclerosis controls. CD8+ TEMRA cells were enriched by FACS, while bulk CD8+ and CD4+ T cells were purified by magnetic negative isolation. Blood was drawn into EDTA tubes, processed within 24 hours, and PBMCs were isolated by density gradient centrifugation. PBMCs intended for TCR sequencing were cryopreserved in liquid nitrogen and were subsequently thawed in a 37 degrees C water bath. The sorted or isolated CD4+, CD8+ and CD8+ TEMRA cells had a purity of 90% or higher. The junction shows trimming of 5 bases on V and 4 bases on J, plus 12 bases between the germline ends. According to the germline V gene (reference sequence), CDR1 reads MNHEY and CDR2 reads SMNVEV. The CDR3 has 14 amino acids, counting the end cysteine and phenylalanine. The CDR3 DNA has 42 bases and is translated from base 1.

RNA was extracted using the RNeasy kit, and roughly 0.5 to 1 ug of the RNA was reverse transcribed with random hexamers. The immunoSEQ multiplex PCR assay, which covers 54 Vbeta and 13 Jbeta segments, was used to amplify TCR beta CDR3 regions. Bias from PCR amplification was corrected by using a synthetic template baseline for primer optimization and for computational correction. In the paper's pipeline: Only productive sequences were kept, with reads annotated to V, D and J genes according to IMGT and analyzed in immunoSEQ Analyzer. Clonality was calculated as one minus the Shannon entropy normalized by log2 of the number of productive unique sequences. Public and private clones were assessed among the 100 most prevalent clones of each patient and control. Susac-specific clones were defined as absent from healthy and MS cohorts, 800 to 1,200 published viral clones and other ImmuneACCESS disease sequences. TCRdb reanalyzed the raw reads on its own, using fastp at Q25 for trimming and MiXCR for clone calling, and kept in-frame beta chains. Here each entry gathers all rows of one CDR3 protein and keeps the most common genes and DNA. TCRdb's processing, not the study's, gives the V and J calls here. Present in this sample are about 150,000 distinct CDR3 sequences, nearly 97% of which were seen just once. Together, the top ten hold 0.15% of the sample.

For this clonotype: Its antigen specificity is not known. No much larger clone is present one base from it, and per-base qualities are unavailable.

Findings and caveats that apply to the study as a whole: The number of individuals in the TCR sequencing and HLA analysis was acknowledged as relatively small.

The sample was CD8+ T cells from PBMCs. This receptor was taken from a human donor with multiple sclerosis. The chain employs TRBV27 and TRBJ1-5, and possibly TRBD1, on 6 matching bases. This receptor carries the CDR3 CASSPTGGNQPQHF. In nucleotides, the sequence is TGTGCCAGCAGTCCGACAGGTGGGAATCAGCCCCAGCATTTT.